The 32 T cell receptor beta chains below all came from one sample that was sequenced in a study of PD-1 blockade in classical Hodgkin lymphoma. TCRdb's copy holds only in-frame clones and misses some; the assay was immunoSEQ multiplex PCR. Of about 15,000 clones in the sample, 65% to 85% were seen once. Each and every patient relapsed after autologous stem cell transplantation, and patients got differing brentuximab vedotin exposure. The sequencing used peripheral blood mononuclear cells (PBMCs), collected before the second cycle of nivolumab. The receptor source for this set is a human donor with classical Hodgkin lymphoma.

V usage is TRBV6-1 and J usage is TRBJ2-5, with 9 bases identical to TRBD2. V was pared by 2 bases and J by 4 bases, with 11 bases of the junction left unmatched. Germline values: CDR1 MNHNS, CDR2 SASEGT. The CDR3 is 17 residues long. The CDR3 loop reads CASSERGGGALPETQYF. As DNA, the CDR3 is TGTGCCAGCAGTGAAAGGGGCGGGGGGGCTCTCCCAGAGACCCAGTACTTC.

V gene TRBV9 combines with J gene TRBJ1-1; D is possibly TRBD1 (5 bases). The V gene's germline CDR1 is SGDLS and CDR2 YYNGEE. The germline V and J ends were trimmed by 3 bases and 0 bases, with 6 bases remaining between them. The CDR3 is 13 amino acids. The CDR3 region is CASSGRVNTEAFF. For the CDR3, the DNA is TGTGCCAGCAGCGGCAGGGTGAACACTGAAGCTTTCTTT.

The J gene is TRBJ2-7, the V gene TRBV6-5; D is perhaps TRBD1 (6 bases). The CDR3 totals 16 residues. With 2 bases removed from V and 6 bases from J, the gap between germline ends came to 20 bases. Germline-derived CDR1 and CDR2 are MNHEY and SVGAGI. CDR3 bases: TGTGCCAGCAGTTACCGGACAGACAGGTGGCCCTCCGAGCAGTACTTC. Amino acid sequence: CASSYRTDRWPSEQYF.

The gene calls are TRBV21-1 and TRBJ1-1; the table calls TRBD1, which could not be checked here. TRBV21-1 is a pseudogene. This CDR3 spans 16 amino acids. The CDR3, as DNA: TGTGCCAGCAGCAAACAGGACAGGGTTAAGGACACTGAAGCTTTCTTT. Amino acid sequence: CASSKQDRVKDTEAFF.

This clone was found once. This chain links TRBV7-9 with TRBJ2-7, with D maybe TRBD1 (6 bases). V lost 5 bases and J lost 2, with 10 bases in between. CDR3 length equals 13 residues. Germline CDR1 SEHNR, CDR2 FQNEAQ (reference sequence). The CDR3 protein is CASSTGQTYEQYF. CDR3 DNA sequence: TGTGCCAGCAGCACCGGACAGACCTACGAGCAGTACTTC. The whole variable domain, remainder taken from reference TRBV7-9 and TRBJ2-7, is DTGVSQNPRHKITKRGQNVTFRCDPISEHNRLYWYRQTLGQGPEFLTYFQNEAQLEKSRLLSDRFSAERPKGSFSTLEIQRTEQGDSAMYLCASSTGQTYEQYFGPGTRLTVT.

The rearrangement uses TRBV6-5 and TRBJ2-3, with D possibly matching TRBD2 (5 bases). The germline V gene encodes CDR1 MNHEY and CDR2 SVGAGI. The CDR3 runs to 12 residues. The V end was cut by 6 bases, the J end by 6 bases, with 10 bases between. The CDR3 spells CASRSRADTQYF. DNA for the CDR3: TGTGCCAGCAGATCGAGGGCTGATACGCAGTATTTT.

The rearrangement links TRBV6-5 to TRBJ2-7, with 7 bases matching TRBD1. The CDR3 runs to 16 residues. Germline-derived CDR1 and CDR2 are MNHEY and SVGAGI. Unmatched junction bases numbered 10, after V lost 3 bases and J lost 2 bases. The DNA of the CDR3 is TGTGCCAGCAGTTATCGCCGACAGGGACCTGCCTACGAGCAGTACTTC. As protein: CASSYRRQGPAYEQYF.

The genes are TRBV9 and TRBJ2-2, with 9 nucleotides matching TRBD1. The J segment lost 4 bases and the V segment lost 4 bases, leaving 8 bases of the junction unmatched. Germline V CDR1 and CDR2: SGDLS, YYNGEE. This CDR3 has 16 residues. CDR3 protein: CASSPPDRGFTGELFF. The CDR3 nucleotides are TGTGCCAGCAGCCCACCGGACAGGGGTTTCACCGGGGAGCTGTTTTTT.

This clone is labeled medium-sized (0.01 to 0.1%). DNA of the CDR3: TGTGCCAGCAGTGGATCGACGGGACAGGGGAAGGTTAGGCCTGAAGCTTTCTTT. Translation gives CASSGSTGQGKVRPEAFF. This sequence joins TRBV6-1 and TRBJ1-1; 10 bases align to TRBD1. The junction had 17 bases not matched to a gene; V was cut back by 4 bases and J by 6 bases. This CDR3 has 18 residues. CDR1 is MNHNS and CDR2 is SASEGT in the germline V gene.

The chain has TRBV2 and TRBJ1-2; no reliable D call. The CDR3 totals 14 residues. The V end lost 6 bases, the J end lost 8 bases, and 19 bases lay between the germline ends. Germline V gene lookup returns CDR1 SNHLY and CDR2 FYNNEI. The CDR3 DNA sequence: TGTGCCAGCAGCCTCGGGCAGGCCTCGGGGGGCTACACCTTC. Amino acids: CASSLGQASGGYTF.

The J gene is TRBJ1-1, the V gene TRBV5-5, with D maybe TRBD1 (5 bases). V lost 1 base and J 4 bases, leaving 14 bases between the germline ends. CDR3 length equals 15 residues. CDR1 and CDR2 (germline): SGHKS, YYEKEE (reference sequence). The CDR3 DNA sequence: TGTGCCAGCAGCTTGCTCGGACATGGTGGCACTGAAGCTTTCTTT. Amino acid sequence: CASSLLGHGGTEAFF.

V and J are TRBV30 and TRBJ1-4; 9 bases match TRBD1. The CDR3 has 14 amino acids. J gave up 4 bases and V 1 base, and 1 base lay outside the gene matches. CDR1 and CDR2 from the germline V gene are GTSNPN and SVGIG (reference sequence). CDR3 sequence (DNA): TGTGCCTGGAGTGCGGGACAGGGTAATGAAAAACTGTTTTTT. Amino acid sequence: CAWSAGQGNEKLFF.

The V and J genes are TRBV7-3 and TRBJ1-4; D remains unclear. Germline CDR1 reads SGHTA; CDR2 reads FQGTGA. Trimming took off 0 bases at V and 4 bases at J, with 9 bases between the two ends. The CDR3 length is 15 residues. CDR3 DNA: TGTGCCAGCAGCTTAACTTCAGGCCTTAATGAAAAACTGTTTTTT. Translation gives CASSLTSGLNEKLFF. Based on the CDR3 plus reference TRBV7-3 and TRBJ1-4, the full variable domain is GAGVSQTPSNKVTEKGKYVELRCDPISGHTALYWYRQSLGQGPEFLIYFQGTGAADDSGLPNDRFFAVRPEGSVSTLKIQRTERGDSAVYLCASSLTSGLNEKLFFGSGTQLSVL.

This clone was counted between two and nine times. This rearrangement joins TRBV10-3 to TRBJ2-3; TRBD2 matches at 11 bases. J gave up 8 bases and V 0 bases, and 7 bases lay outside the gene matches. This CDR3 spans 16 amino acids. Germline values: CDR1 ENHRY, CDR2 SYGVKD. The CDR3 loop is CAISESASGGTSTQYF. The CDR3 region has the DNA TGTGCCATCAGTGAGTCGGCTAGCGGGGGGACGAGTACGCAGTATTTT.

This sequence joins TRBV27 and TRBJ2-1; 8 bases agree with TRBD1. V was clipped by 5 bases and J by 9 bases; unmatched bases: 12. The germline V gene encodes CDR1 MNHEY and CDR2 SMNVEV (reference sequence). The CDR3 loop spans 15 amino acids. DNA of the CDR3: TGTGCCAGCAGTCCGACAGGGGCCCGGGGAGGTGAGCAGTTCTTC. Encoded protein: CASSPTGARGGEQFF.

CDR3 sequence: CAISELGLAGNLTYEQYF. CDR3 DNA sequence: TGTGCCATCAGTGAGTTGGGACTAGCGGGCAATCTAACCTACGAGCAGTACTTC. This rearrangement joins TRBV10-3 to TRBJ2-7; 12 nucleotides agree with TRBD2. Germline CDR1 and CDR2: ENHRY and SYGVKD. The trim removed 1 base at V and 2 bases at J, leaving 9 bases unmatched. The CDR3 spans 18 residues.

This sequence joins TRBV6-5 and TRBJ1-2; TRBD1 aligns across 7 bases. The CDR3 has 15 amino acids. Germline trimming cut 0 bases from V and 4 bases from J; bases unmatched to any gene: 5. Germline V CDR1 and CDR2: MNHEY, SVGAGI. CDR3 region: CASSYSRQGRYGYTF. The CDR3 bases are TGTGCCAGCAGTTACTCTAGACAGGGCCGCTATGGCTACACCTTC.

The chain links TRBV7-8 to TRBJ2-1, with 15 bases identical to TRBD2. Germline values: CDR1 SGHVS, CDR2 FQNEAQ. With V trimmed by 5 bases and J by 1 base, 6 bases remained unmatched. There are 18 residues in the CDR3. The CDR3 spells CASSRGLAGGGSYNEQFF. The CDR3 DNA sequence: TGTGCCAGCAGCAGGGGACTAGCGGGGGGAGGTTCCTACAATGAGCAGTTCTTC.

V is TRBV6-5 and J is TRBJ1-2; the D is unclear. Trimming removed 6 bases at V and 2 bases at J, with 10 bases between. CDR3 length: 13 residues. In germline, CDR1 is MNHEY, CDR2 SVGAGI. The CDR3 loop is CASSLSGNYGYTF. In DNA, the CDR3 is TGTGCCAGCAGCCTGAGTGGAAACTATGGCTACACCTTC.

The CDR3 DNA follows: TGTGCCAGCAGCCCCGGTGGGTACACCGGGGAGCTGTTTTTT. Translated, it gives CASSPGGYTGELFF. The chain has TRBV6-1 and TRBJ2-2; D is uncertain. V shed 6 bases and J shed 3 bases, with 11 bases lying between them. The CDR3 runs to 14 residues. Germline CDR1 reads MNHNS; CDR2 reads SASEGT.

This rearrangement joins TRBV11-2 to TRBJ1-1; no clear D gene. V was clipped by 2 bases and J by 2 bases, with 12 bases between them. The germline CDR1 and CDR2 sequences are SGHAT and FQNNGV. This CDR3 has 15 residues. The CDR3 nucleotides are TGTGCCAGCAGCTTATTGCGCAGAGTAAACACTGAAGCTTTCTTT. This codes for CASSLLRRVNTEAFF.

The V and J genes are TRBV11-2 and TRBJ1-6; D unresolved. Germline CDR1 is SGHAT and CDR2 is FQNNGV. This CDR3 has 12 amino acids. V lost 5 bases to trimming and J lost 3 bases, with 2 bases between them. CDR3 residues: CASSGYNSPLHF. The CDR3 nucleotides read TGTGCCAGCAGCGGCTATAATTCACCCCTCCACTTT.

The chain carries TRBV5-5 and TRBJ1-1, with D maybe TRBD1 (5 bases). CDR3 length equals 14 residues. Germline-derived CDR1 and CDR2 are SGHKS and YYEKEE (reference sequence). Between the trimmed V and J ends, which lost 2 bases and 10 bases, there was a span of 18 bases. The chain's CDR3 is CASSFAGRQLGAFF. The CDR3 nucleotides are TGTGCCAGCAGCTTCGCAGGAAGACAGTTGGGAGCTTTCTTT.

In DNA, the CDR3 is TGTGCCAGCAGCTTAGAGAGCGGGGGATCGTACAATGAGCAGTTCTTC. The encoded protein is CASSLESGGSYNEQFF. The chain uses TRBV11-1 and TRBJ2-1; the match to TRBD2 covers 8 bases. Germline CDR1 SGHAT, CDR2 FQDESV (reference sequence). This CDR3 has 16 amino acids. The V and J ends lost 1 base and 4 bases, in that order; junction bases with no gene match: 6. The full variable domain, in which reference TRBV11-1 and TRBJ2-1 provide the parts outside the CDR3, is EAEVAQSPRYKITEKSQAVAFWCDPISGHATLYWYRQILGQGPELLVQFQDESVVDDSQLPKDRFSAERLKGVDSTLKIQPAELGDSAMYLCASSLESGGSYNEQFFGPGTRLTVL.

This chain uses TRBV6-5 with TRBJ2-2; D is undetermined. Germline V lookup: CDR1 MNHEY, CDR2 SVGAGI. The ends were cut back, 6 bases at V and 7 bases at J, with 9 bases in the middle. This CDR3 is built from 12 residues. The CDR3 nucleotides are TGTGCCAGCAGCAAAGGGCTCGGGGAGCTGTTTTTT. It encodes CASSKGLGELFF.

The V gene is TRBV5-1, the J gene TRBJ2-7, with D possibly being TRBD1 (5 bases). The CDR3 has 15 residues. With 0 bases removed from V and 4 bases from J, the gap between germline ends came to 14 bases. Germline CDR1 reads SGHRS; CDR2 reads YFSETQ. Here the CDR3 reads CASSLAFGAEYEQYF. Written as DNA, the CDR3 is TGCGCCAGCAGCTTGGCCTTTGGGGCCGAATACGAGCAGTACTTC.

This sequence joins TRBV5-1 and TRBJ1-6, with a tentative D call TRBD1 (5 bases). The V gene lost 0 bases and the J gene lost 2 bases, with 12 bases spanning the gap. The germline CDR1 and CDR2 sequences are SGHRS and YFSETQ. CDR3 length equals 17 residues. This CDR3 is CASSLAPGQPYNSPLHF. The CDR3 DNA reads TGCGCCAGCAGCTTGGCTCCAGGGCAGCCCTATAATTCACCCCTCCACTTT.

The genes are TRBV11-3 and TRBJ2-2; D possibly uses TRBD1 or TRBD2 (6 bases each). Germline CDR1 is SGHNT and CDR2 is YENEEA. V was pared by 3 bases and J by 5 bases, with 13 bases between. The CDR3 spans 15 residues. The CDR3 nucleotides are TGTGCCAGCAGCTTCGGGGGCGCCCAAACCGGGGAGCTGTTTTTT. Residues: CASSFGGAQTGELFF.

J is TRBJ1-2 and V is TRBV11-2; TRBD1 aligns across 7 bases. CDR1 and CDR2 (germline): SGHAT, FQNNGV. This CDR3 has 15 residues. Germline trimming cut 2 bases from V and 4 bases from J; bases unmatched to any gene: 7. The CDR3 DNA reads as TGTGCCAGCAGCTTAACAGGGGCCACCTCCTATGGCTACACCTTC. This translates into CASSLTGATSYGYTF.

This chain uses TRBV11-2 with TRBJ1-2; no firm D call. V gave up 5 bases and J gave up 2 bases, with 9 bases separating them. The CDR3 is 13 amino acids. Germline V lookup: CDR1 SGHAT, CDR2 FQNNGV. CDR3 DNA: TGTGCCAGCAGCCCCATAGGAAACTATGGCTACACCTTC. Its protein is CASSPIGNYGYTF. Together with reference TRBV11-2 and TRBJ1-2, the CDR3 gives the full variable domain: EAGVAQSPRYKIIEKRQSVAFWCNPISGHATLYWYQQILGQGPKLLIQFQNNGVVDDSQLPKDRFSAERLKGVDSTLKIQPAKLEDSAVYLCASSPIGNYGYTFGSGTRLTVV.

Within the sample, this clone is medium-sized. The gene calls are TRBV7-9 and TRBJ2-7; D gene unclear. The CDR3 is 14 residues long. Germline lookup yields CDR1 SEHNR and CDR2 FQNEAQ (reference sequence). V was cut by 2 bases and J by 3 bases, with 11 bases left in between. As DNA, the CDR3 is TGTGCCAGCAGCTTAAACCTGGGATTCTACGAGCAGTACTTC. Its protein product is CASSLNLGFYEQYF.

Only one count was recorded for this clone. The CDR3 DNA sequence: TGTGCCAGCCCTAATCCGGGGACGAACACTGAAGCTTTCTTT. It encodes CASPNPGTNTEAFF. The J gene is TRBJ1-1, the V gene TRBV6-5; perhaps TRBD1 as D (5 bases). The CDR3 totals 14 residues. Trimming shortened V by 8 bases and J by 1 base, and 14 bases separated the two germline ends. Per the germline V gene, CDR1 is MNHEY and CDR2 is SVGAGI.